The rows below give T cell receptor beta chains drawn from one sample of a study of monozygotic twins with inflammatory bowel disease. TCRdb reprocessed the 5' RACE reads and reports one entry per CDR3 protein, with no DNA. The sample is made up of about 300,000 distinct CDR3 sequences, and the top ten hold roughly 5.3% of it. The sequenced sample was blood. These receptors were collected from a human donor with ulcerative colitis or Crohn's disease, or a healthy co-twin of an affected twin (not recorded which). CDR3s include the opening cysteine and the closing phenylalanine or tryptophan.

V gene: TRBV12-3/TRBV12-4; J gene: TRBJ1-5; CDR3 protein: CASSRGGVQPQHF
V gene: TRBV9; J gene: TRBJ2-6; CDR3 protein: CASLGTGGHMGSGANVLTF
V gene: TRBV27; J gene: TRBJ2-5; CDR3 protein: CASSGVGRGPETQYF
V gene: TRBV5-6; J gene: TRBJ2-1; CDR3 protein: CASSLVGTYNEQFF
V gene: TRBV9; J gene: TRBJ2-1; CDR3 protein: CASSPSWDRDNEQFF
V gene: TRBV6-5; J gene: TRBJ1-2; CDR3 protein: CASSYSMNYGYTF
V gene: TRBV6-2/TRBV6-3; J gene: TRBJ1-5; CDR3 protein: CASLGGSQPQHF
V gene: TRBV5-1; J gene: TRBJ1-1; CDR3 protein: CASSSTGGTAAFF
V gene: TRBV5-1; J gene: TRBJ2-1; CDR3 protein: CASSYSGGAGYNEQFF
V gene: TRBV29-1; J gene: TRBJ1-2; CDR3 protein: CSVEDRRDRGRLYGYTF
V gene: TRBV4-1; J gene: TRBJ2-5; CDR3 protein: CASSQGETRAETQYF
V gene: TRBV9; J gene: TRBJ2-4; CDR3 protein: CARGGIIAKNIQYF
V gene: TRBV6-5; J gene: TRBJ1-6; CDR3 protein: CASSYSVGFSYNSPLHF
V gene: TRBV7-9; J gene: TRBJ1-4; CDR3 protein: CASSLKIVATNEKLFF
V gene: TRBV12-3/TRBV12-4; J gene: TRBJ1-5; CDR3 protein: CASSGGGDAYSNQPQHF
V gene: TRBV4-3; J gene: TRBJ2-1; CDR3 protein: CASSRGGEQFF
V gene: TRBV3-1; J gene: TRBJ2-7; CDR3 protein: CASSPLAGEIEEQYF
V gene: TRBV19; J gene: TRBJ2-7; CDR3 protein: CASSIRGQGSYEQYF
V gene: TRBV12-3/TRBV12-4; J gene: TRBJ1-5; CDR3 protein: CASSRQGAGIVLRPQHF
V gene: TRBV12-3/TRBV12-4; J gene: TRBJ1-3; CDR3 protein: CASSLLAGTPWF
V gene: TRBV3-1; J gene: TRBJ2-7; CDR3 protein: CASSIQGVFYEQYF
V gene: TRBV30; J gene: TRBJ2-7; CDR3 protein: CAWSATNEQYF
V gene: TRBV25-1; J gene: TRBJ2-5; CDR3 protein: CASSEINREETQYF
V gene: TRBV7-9; J gene: TRBJ2-3; CDR3 protein: CASSLGTTIDTDTQYF
V gene: TRBV20-1; J gene: TRBJ2-3; CDR3 protein: CSARAGTSGVRTDTQYF
V gene: TRBV9; J gene: TRBJ2-3; CDR3 protein: CASSGYMLWGDTQYF
V gene: TRBV6-2/TRBV6-3; J gene: TRBJ2-7; CDR3 protein: CTSRRLGKAGGPREQYF
V gene: TRBV20-1; J gene: TRBJ2-7; CDR3 protein: CSATEGTSREQYF
V gene: TRBV10-3; J gene: TRBJ2-7; CDR3 protein: CAISPTGTSYEQYF
V gene: TRBV29-1; J gene: TRBJ1-2; CDR3 protein: CSVERTGVGGYTF
V gene: TRBV9; J gene: TRBJ1-2; CDR3 protein: CASSIEGGYGYTF
V gene: TRBV6-2/TRBV6-3; J gene: TRBJ1-5; CDR3 protein: CASSYSSGVSNQPQHF
V gene: TRBV7-9; J gene: TRBJ1-3; CDR3 protein: CASSFAGDRLSGNTIYF